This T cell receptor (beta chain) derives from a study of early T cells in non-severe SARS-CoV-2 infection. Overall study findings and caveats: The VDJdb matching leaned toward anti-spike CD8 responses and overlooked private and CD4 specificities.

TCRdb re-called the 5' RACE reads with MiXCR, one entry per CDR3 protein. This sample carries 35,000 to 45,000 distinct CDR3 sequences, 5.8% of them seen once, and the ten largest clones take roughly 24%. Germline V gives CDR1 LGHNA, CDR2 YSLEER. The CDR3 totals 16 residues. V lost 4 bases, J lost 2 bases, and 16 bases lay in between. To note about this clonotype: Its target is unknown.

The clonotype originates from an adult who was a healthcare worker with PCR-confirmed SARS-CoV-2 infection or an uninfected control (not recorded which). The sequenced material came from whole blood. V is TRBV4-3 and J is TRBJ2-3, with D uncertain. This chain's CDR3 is CASSPQPEPDTDTQYF. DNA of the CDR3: TGCGCCAGCAGCCCTCAGCCCGAGCCGGACACAGATACGCAGTATTTT.